Below, 6 T cell receptor beta chains from the same sample are listed, as sequenced in a study of CD8+ T cells in alopecia areata. Extraction and reverse transcription of RNA yielded cDNA as the sequencing template. The method was immunoSEQ multiplex PCR; TCRdb's version includes in-frame clones alone and lacks a portion of them. The sample lists about 130,000 clones, about 46% occurring once. The source was CD8+ T cells sorted from blood, collected at week 0. These receptors all stem from a human donor with alopecia areata.

CDR3 in DNA: TGCGCCAGCAGCTCTCAGCAGGGTTTCATGGGATACACTGAAGCTTTCTTT. The encoded protein is CASSSQQGFMGYTEAFF. The gene calls are TRBV5-1 and TRBJ1-1; D is perhaps TRBD1 (5 bases). V lost 3 bases, J lost 3 bases, and 21 bases lay in between. The CDR3 is 17 amino acids. Germline V gives CDR1 SGHRS, CDR2 YFSETQ.

The chain joins TRBV27 to TRBJ2-2, with D tentatively TRBD2 (5 bases). V lost 2 bases to trimming and J lost 3 bases, with 10 bases between them. The CDR3 is 15 amino acids. The V gene's germline CDR1 is MNHEY and CDR2 SMNVEV (reference sequence). CDR3 coding DNA: TGTGCCAGCAGTTTAGAGGGTTGGGACACCGGGGAGCTGTTTTTT. This translates into CASSLEGWDTGELFF.

This clone was observed a handful of times. J is TRBJ2-7 and V is TRBV19, with TRBD2 as a possible D gene (6 bases). Trimming pared 3 bases from V and 5 bases from J, leaving 11 bases between. Germline V lookup: CDR1 LNHDA, CDR2 SQIVND (reference sequence). The CDR3 loop spans 13 amino acids. The CDR3 is CASSIGGEDEQYF. In DNA form, the CDR3 reads TGTGCCAGTAGTATCGGAGGGGAGGACGAGCAGTACTTC.

In this sample, this clone is medium-sized (0.01 to 0.1%). The DNA for the CDR3 is TGCGCCAGCAGCCAAGGACTAGCGGGGAGAGAAAACTCCTACGAGCAGTACTTC. Protein sequence: CASSQGLAGRENSYEQYF. J is TRBJ2-7 and V is TRBV4-3; 11 bases agree with TRBD2. J gave up 0 bases and V 1 base, and 8 bases lay outside the gene matches. The CDR3 covers 18 residues. Germline CDR1 is LGHNA and CDR2 is YSLEER.

The genes are TRBV13 and TRBJ1-1; D not resolved. The CDR3 sequence is 15 residues long. V was trimmed by 1 base and J by 1 base, leaving 10 bases between them. Germline-derived CDR1 and CDR2 are PRHDT and FYEKMQ (reference sequence). Here the CDR3 reads CASSLEGEQNTEAFF. The CDR3 coding sequence is TGTGCCAGCAGCTTAGAGGGCGAGCAGAACACTGAAGCTTTCTTT.

The chain links TRBV7-9 to TRBJ2-5, with D unclear. V shed 4 bases and J shed 4 bases, with 13 bases lying between them. The CDR3 runs to 14 residues. Germline V CDR1 and CDR2: SEHNR, FQNEAQ (reference sequence). For the CDR3, the DNA is TGTGCCAGCAGCTACCAAGTCCCCCGAGAGACCCAGTACTTC. Protein product: CASSYQVPRETQYF.